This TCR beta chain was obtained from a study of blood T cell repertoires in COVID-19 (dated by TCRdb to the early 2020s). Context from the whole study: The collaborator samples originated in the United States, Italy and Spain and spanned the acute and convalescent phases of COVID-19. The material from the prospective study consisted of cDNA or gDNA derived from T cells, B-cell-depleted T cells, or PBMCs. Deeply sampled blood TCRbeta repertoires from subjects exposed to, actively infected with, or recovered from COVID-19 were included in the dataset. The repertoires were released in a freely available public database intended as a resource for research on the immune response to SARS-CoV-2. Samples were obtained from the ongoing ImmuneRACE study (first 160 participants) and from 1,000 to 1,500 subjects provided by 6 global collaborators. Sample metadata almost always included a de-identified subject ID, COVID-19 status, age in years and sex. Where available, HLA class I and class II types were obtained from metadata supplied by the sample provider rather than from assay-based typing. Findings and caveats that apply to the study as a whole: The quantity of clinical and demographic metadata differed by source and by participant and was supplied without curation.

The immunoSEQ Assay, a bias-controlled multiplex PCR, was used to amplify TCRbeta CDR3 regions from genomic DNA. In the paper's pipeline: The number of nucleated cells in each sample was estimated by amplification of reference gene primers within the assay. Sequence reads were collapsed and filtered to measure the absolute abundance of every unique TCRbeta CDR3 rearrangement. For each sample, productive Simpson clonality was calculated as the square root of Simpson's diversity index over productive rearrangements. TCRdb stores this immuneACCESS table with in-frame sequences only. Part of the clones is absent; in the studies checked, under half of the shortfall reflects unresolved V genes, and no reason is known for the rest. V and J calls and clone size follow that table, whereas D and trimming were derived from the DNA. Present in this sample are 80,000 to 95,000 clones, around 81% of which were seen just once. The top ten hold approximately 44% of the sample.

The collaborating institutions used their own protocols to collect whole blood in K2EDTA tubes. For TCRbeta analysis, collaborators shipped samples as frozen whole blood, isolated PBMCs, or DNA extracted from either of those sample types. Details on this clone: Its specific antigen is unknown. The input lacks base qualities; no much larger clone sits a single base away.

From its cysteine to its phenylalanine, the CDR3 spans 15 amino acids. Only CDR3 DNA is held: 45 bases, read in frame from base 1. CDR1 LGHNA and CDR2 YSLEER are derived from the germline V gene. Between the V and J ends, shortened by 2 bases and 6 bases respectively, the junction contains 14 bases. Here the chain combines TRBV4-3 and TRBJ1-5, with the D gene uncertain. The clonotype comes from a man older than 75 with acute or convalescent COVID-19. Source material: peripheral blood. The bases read TGCGCCAGCAGCCAATCGTGGCAGGAGGGTCAGCCCCAGCATTTT. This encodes CASSQSWQEGQPQHF.